These 20 T cell receptor beta chains were sequenced from one sample in a study of blood T cell repertoires in COVID-19. Assay: immunoSEQ multiplex PCR; the TCRdb copy retains only in-frame clones and omits some. The profile shows 90,000 to 130,000 clones, around three quarters of them singletons. The sample was peripheral blood. These receptors came from an older woman with acute or convalescent COVID-19.

The chain joins TRBV10-3 to TRBJ2-5; 7 nucleotides match TRBD1. The V segment lost 3 bases and the J segment 10 bases; nucleotides outside the gene matches: 8. Per germline, CDR1 ENHRY and CDR2 SYGVKD. The CDR3 has 13 residues. In DNA, the CDR3 is TGTGCCATCAGTGAAACCGACAGGGACGGCCAGTACTTC. Protein: CAISETDRDGQYF.

The rearrangement uses TRBV7-8 and TRBJ2-2; 7 bases align to TRBD2. Germline assignment: CDR1 SGHVS and CDR2 FQNEAQ. J lost 5 bases, V lost 5 bases, and 14 bases had no gene match. The CDR3 loop spans 17 amino acids. The CDR3 loop reads CASSPPGTGRETGELFF. The CDR3 DNA reads TGTGCCAGCAGCCCCCCGGGAACGGGGAGGGAAACCGGGGAGCTGTTTTTT.

This clone was detected many times. V usage is TRBV6-2 or TRBV6-3 and J usage is TRBJ1-1, with TRBD1 identical over 7 bases. The CDR3 consists of 18 residues. From germline, CDR1 is MNHEY and CDR2 SVGEGT. The V and J ends lost 6 bases and 2 bases, in that order; junction bases with no gene match: 18. The CDR3 bases are TGTGCCAGCAGCGAAAATCACCCGCGTCGACAGGGTAACACTGAAGCTTTCTTT. Amino acid sequence: CASSENHPRRQGNTEAFF.

The V and J genes are TRBV28 and TRBJ1-2; 7 positions match TRBD1. Germline lookup yields CDR1 MDHEN and CDR2 SYDVKM. V shed 5 bases, J shed 1 base, and the junction held 13 bases outside the gene matches. The length of the CDR3 is 17 residues. Here the CDR3 reads CASSPGDSISDNYGYTF. The CDR3 bases are TGTGCCAGCAGTCCGGGGGACAGTATAAGCGATAACTATGGCTACACCTTC.

The rearrangement joins TRBV3-1 (or the pseudogene TRBV3-2) to TRBJ2-7; TRBD2 agrees at 8 bases. The J segment lost 2 bases and the V segment lost 6 bases, leaving 9 bases of the junction unmatched. The length of the CDR3 is 15 residues. Germline assignment: CDR1 LGHDT and CDR2 YNNKEL (reference sequence). CDR3 amino acids: CASSLRGSGAYEQYF. CDR3 coding DNA: TGTGCCAGCAGTCTGCGCGGTAGCGGGGCCTACGAGCAGTACTTC.

V gene TRBV5-5 combines with J gene TRBJ1-5; 8 nucleotides align to TRBD1. Germline V gene sequence: CDR1 SGHKS, CDR2 YYEKEE (reference sequence). The CDR3 covers 15 residues. V shed 4 bases and J 2 bases; nucleotides not matched to a gene: 5. The DNA for the CDR3 is TGTGCCAGCAGCAGACAGGGGCGAGGCAATCAGCCCCAGCATTTT. Translation gives CASSRQGRGNQPQHF.

The gene calls are TRBV7-6 and TRBJ2-5; 14 positions match TRBD2. Trimming cost V 5 bases and J 5 bases; bases outside gene matches: 10. Germline assignment: CDR1 SGHVS and CDR2 FNYEAQ. The CDR3 is made up of 17 amino acids. The DNA for the CDR3 is TGTGCCAGCAGCGAAGGACTAGCGGGGGGATTTATTGAGACCCAGTACTTC. The encoded protein is CASSEGLAGGFIETQYF. The complete variable domain, with remaining parts taken from reference TRBV7-6 and TRBJ2-5, reads GAGVSQSPRYKVTKRGQDVALRCDPISGHVSLYWYRQALGQGPEFLTYFNYEAQQDKSGLPNDRFSAERPEGSISTLTIQRTEQRDSAMYRCASSEGLAGGFIETQYFGPGTRLLVL.

As DNA, the CDR3 is TGTGCCAGCAGGAGGCCCACAGGGAATCATTACGAGCAGTACTTC. This codes for CASRRPTGNHYEQYF. J is TRBJ2-7 and V is TRBV2, with D perhaps TRBD1 (6 bases). The CDR3 is made up of 15 amino acids. V lost 6 bases and J 4 bases, leaving 19 bases between the germline ends. CDR1 is SNHLY and CDR2 is FYNNEI in the germline V gene.

The chain links TRBV19 to TRBJ2-5, with TRBD1 matching over 11 bases. The CDR3 covers 14 residues. J lost 5 bases, V lost 6 bases, and 5 bases had no gene match. Germline V CDR1 and CDR2: LNHDA, SQIVND (reference sequence). CDR3 sequence: CASRDRGRGETQYF. CDR3 bases: TGTGCCAGTAGGGACAGGGGGCGAGGGGAGACCCAGTACTTC.

This chain connects TRBV19 to TRBJ1-6; a possible D gene is TRBD1 (5 bases). V lost 6 bases to trimming and J lost 3 bases, with 6 bases between them. Germline V CDR1 and CDR2: LNHDA, SQIVND (reference sequence). CDR3 size: 13 residues. The DNA of the CDR3 is TGTGCCAGTAGACAGGACTATAATTCACCCCTCCACTTT. This codes for CASRQDYNSPLHF.

The V and J genes are TRBV19 and TRBJ2-6, with 10 bases that match TRBD2. After removal of 5 bases from V and 4 bases from J, the junction contained 8 bases not matched to a gene. This CDR3 is built from 17 residues. In germline, CDR1 is LNHDA, CDR2 SQIVND (reference sequence). DNA of the CDR3: TGTGCCAGTAGTGGTTTAGCGGGGGGACTCGGGGCCAACGTCCTGACTTTC. It encodes CASSGLAGGLGANVLTF.

The J gene is TRBJ1-5, the V gene TRBV27; D not certain. Germline assignment: CDR1 MNHEY and CDR2 SMNVEV (reference sequence). The CDR3 extends over 14 amino acids. V dropped 2 bases and J dropped 7 bases, with 12 bases sitting between them. The CDR3 spells CASSLEGREQPQHF. CDR3 DNA sequence: TGTGCCAGCAGTTTAGAAGGGAGGGAACAGCCCCAGCATTTT.

This chain joins TRBV4-2 and TRBJ1-6; D gene uncertain. The length of the CDR3 is 14 residues. The germline CDR1 and CDR2 sequences are LGHNA and YNFKEQ. The ends were cut back, 3 bases at V and 7 bases at J, with 10 bases in the middle. The DNA of the CDR3 is TGTGCCAGCAGCCAGGAGCAGATCAATTCACCCCTCCACTTT. Its protein is CASSQEQINSPLHF.

This clone was detected only a few times. The V call is TRBV6-6, the J call TRBJ1-2; 8 bases line up with TRBD1. Germline lookup yields CDR1 MNHNY and CDR2 SVGAGI (reference sequence). V was pared by 4 bases and J by 8 bases, with 3 bases of the junction left unmatched. CDR3 length: 12 amino acids. DNA for the CDR3: TGTGCCAGCAGTTTCAGGGGGCGAGGCTACACCTTC. Translated: CASSFRGRGYTF.

V gene TRBV9 combines with J gene TRBJ2-7; 8 bases fit TRBD2. Germline assignment: CDR1 SGDLS and CDR2 YYNGEE. The CDR3 runs to 15 residues. Trimming took 5 bases from V and 3 from J; bases not matched to a gene: 10. In DNA form, the CDR3 reads TGTGCCAGCAGTGGAACGGGGGGGCCTATCTACGAGCAGTACTTC. As protein: CASSGTGGPIYEQYF.

The V gene is TRBV7-9, the J gene TRBJ1-6, with 7 positions matching TRBD1. This CDR3 is 15 amino acids long. Germline-derived CDR1 and CDR2 are SEHNR and FQNEAQ (reference sequence). V gave up 5 bases and J gave up 4 bases; unmatched junction bases: 5. CDR3 region: CASSTQGFYNSPLHF. The CDR3 DNA reads as TGTGCCAGCAGCACACAGGGGTTTTATAATTCACCCCTCCACTTT.

The V call is TRBV18, the J call TRBJ2-4, with TRBD1 matching over 7 bases. CDR3 length equals 14 residues. Germline trimming cut 6 bases from V and 5 bases from J; bases unmatched to any gene: 7. Germline V gene lookup returns CDR1 KGHSH and CDR2 LQKENI. CDR3 nucleotides: TGTGCCAGCTCCTCGGGACAGACGCAAAACATTCAGTACTTC. This codes for CASSSGQTQNIQYF.

The chain has TRBV6-2 or TRBV6-3 and TRBJ1-1; D is unresolved. Germline V gene data show CDR1 as MNHEY and CDR2 as SVGEGT. Trimming pared 6 bases from V and 0 bases from J, leaving 17 bases between. The CDR3 consists of 16 residues. The CDR3 sequence is CASSPTRGGVNTEAFF. The DNA for the CDR3 is TGTGCCAGCAGCCCCACTCGGGGTGGTGTGAACACTGAAGCTTTCTTT.

The gene calls are TRBV28 and TRBJ1-6, with 9 nucleotides matching TRBD1. Trimming cost V 9 bases and J 8 bases; bases outside gene matches: 11. Germline V lookup: CDR1 MDHEN, CDR2 SYDVKM. CDR3 length equals 15 residues. CDR3 nucleotide sequence: TGTGCCAGTAGGATCCTCGGACAGGGGCATTCACCCCTCCACTTT. Its translation is CASRILGQGHSPLHF.

DNA for the CDR3: TGTGCCAGCAGCTCCCAGATGTCCACTGAAGCTTTCTTT. Translated, it gives CASSSQMSTEAFF. The chain is built from TRBV11-1 and TRBJ1-1; no firm D call. V was clipped by 4 bases and J by 4 bases, with 10 bases between them. CDR3 length equals 13 residues. Per the germline V gene, CDR1 is SGHAT and CDR2 is FQDESV (reference sequence).